The source of this T cell receptor (beta chain) is a study of T cells expressing NK-cell markers. The length of the CDR3 is 14 residues. TCRdb reprocessed the 5' RACE reads and keeps a single row for each CDR3 protein, giving no DNA. Here the sample table reports some 120,000 distinct CDR3 sequences. The rearrangement links TRBV12-3 or TRBV12-4 to TRBJ1-1; there is no DNA to check the TCRdb D call of TRBD1. The source of this sequence is a woman aged 18 to 69 in good health. Sequencing was done on a sample of blood T cells: a sorted CD56 or NKG2C T cell subset, CD4+ or CD8+ T cells, or bulk PBMC T cells (not recorded which). CDR3: CASSSILGGTEAFF.